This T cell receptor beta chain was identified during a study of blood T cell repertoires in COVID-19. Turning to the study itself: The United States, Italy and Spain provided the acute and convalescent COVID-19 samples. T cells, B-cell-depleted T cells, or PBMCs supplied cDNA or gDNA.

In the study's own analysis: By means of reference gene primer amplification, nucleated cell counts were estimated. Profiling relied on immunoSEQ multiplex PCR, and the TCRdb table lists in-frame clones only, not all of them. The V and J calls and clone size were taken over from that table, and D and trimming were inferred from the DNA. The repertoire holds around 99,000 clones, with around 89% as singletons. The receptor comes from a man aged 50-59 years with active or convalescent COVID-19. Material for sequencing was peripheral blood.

The CDR3 spells CASSRTGGKQPQHF. For the CDR3, the DNA is TGTGCCAGTAGTAGGACAGGGGGTAAACAGCCCCAGCATTTT. The chain combines TRBV19 with TRBJ1-5; 10 bases map to TRBD1. J was trimmed by 7 bases and V by 4 bases; bases with no gene match: 4. This CDR3 has 14 residues. CDR1 LNHDA and CDR2 SQIVND come from the germline V gene (reference sequence).